This T cell receptor beta chain was retrieved from a study of blood T cell repertoires in COVID-19. Study as a whole: The United States, Italy and Spain supplied acute and convalescent COVID-19 samples. T cells, B-cell-depleted T cells, or PBMCs supplied cDNA or gDNA.

Original processing methods: How many nucleated cells were present was estimated from reference gene primer amplification. Here immunoSEQ multiplex PCR was the method, and the copy in TCRdb shows in-frame clones only, minus some. That table furnishes V, J and clone size, whereas the DNA furnished D and trimming. The sample yields 300,000 to 500,000 clones, over 75% seen once. Germline V lookup: CDR1 SGDLS, CDR2 YYNGEE. The trim removed 3 bases at V and 4 bases at J, leaving 10 bases unmatched. The CDR3 sequence is 17 residues long. Participant age was roughly 18 to 95 years, and participants resided in 24 US areas.

The V gene is TRBV9, the J gene TRBJ1-2; 12 positions agree with TRBD1. Sequencing was performed on PBMCs or T cells enriched from blood (not recorded which). The source is a woman younger than 45 with acute COVID-19. The CDR3 nucleotides are TGTGCCAGCAGCGGGGTGAGTGGGACAGGGGGCAGCTATGGCTACACCTTC. It translates to CASSGVSGTGGSYGYTF. The variable domain in full, with the rest retrieved from reference TRBV9 and TRBJ1-2, is DSGVTQTPKHLITATGQRVTLRCSPRSGDLSVYWYQQSLDQGLQFLIQYYNGEERAKGNILERFSAQQFPDLHSELNLSSLELGDSALYFCASSGVSGTGGSYGYTFGSGTRLTVV.